These 19 T cell receptor beta chains came from one sample sequenced in a study of shared clonotypes between healthy human individuals. Assay: immunoSEQ multiplex PCR; the TCRdb copy retains only in-frame clones and omits some. Of approximately 530,000 clones listed, about 96% are singletons. Sequencing used naive CD4+ T cells sorted from blood. The subset denotes: CD45RA+ positively selected. These receptors came from a woman in her twenties or thirties in good health.

The V gene is TRBV10-3, the J gene TRBJ1-2; tentative D call: TRBD1 (5 bases). Germline values: CDR1 ENHRY, CDR2 SYGVKD. The CDR3 spans 14 residues. V dropped 6 bases and J dropped 0 bases, with 11 bases sitting between them. For the CDR3, the DNA is TGTGCCATCAGAGCCGGGACTTCTAACTATGGCTACACCTTC. It translates to CAIRAGTSNYGYTF.

The CDR3 here is CASVAGEQFF. In nucleotides, the CDR3 is TGTGCCAGCGTAGCTGGTGAGCAGTTCTTC. This chain uses TRBV6-1 with TRBJ2-1; unclear D gene. CDR3 length: 10 amino acids. The V end lost 8 bases, the J end lost 9 bases, and 8 bases lay between the germline ends. CDR1 MNHNS and CDR2 SASEGT come from the germline V gene.

The chain is built from TRBV2 and TRBJ1-1, with D possibly being TRBD1 (5 bases). This CDR3 spans 14 amino acids. V was clipped by 5 bases and J by 3 bases, with 13 bases between them. The germline V gene encodes CDR1 SNHLY and CDR2 FYNNEI. CDR3 protein: CASSIQGLDTEAFF. For the CDR3, the DNA is TGTGCCAGCAGTATCCAGGGTTTGGACACTGAAGCTTTCTTT.

This rearrangement joins TRBV19 to TRBJ2-1; no definite D call. The V gene lost 2 bases and the J gene lost 8 bases, with 16 bases spanning the gap. This CDR3 is 15 amino acids long. Germline V gives CDR1 LNHDA, CDR2 SQIVND (reference sequence). DNA of the CDR3: TGTGCCAGTAGTATAATTAATAAGCTGGGCCATGAGCAGTTCTTC. The encoded protein is CASSIINKLGHEQFF.

V usage is TRBV7-2 and J usage is TRBJ1-3; D remains ambiguous. The CDR3 extends over 15 amino acids. CDR1 SGHTA and CDR2 FQGNSA come from the germline V gene. Trimming took 3 bases from V and 0 from J, leaving 9 bases between them. CDR3 sequence reads: CASSFHTVSGNTIYF. CDR3 bases: TGTGCCAGCAGCTTTCATACAGTCTCTGGAAACACCATATATTTT.

Of note for this clone: The sample carries other DNA sequences with the same CDR3. This chain joins TRBV5-1 and TRBJ2-1; 9 positions agree with TRBD2. Germline loops: CDR1 SGHRS, CDR2 YFSETQ. Germline trimming cut 0 bases from V and 4 bases from J; bases unmatched to any gene: 2. The CDR3 length is 15 residues. The CDR3 here is CASSLVTSGYNEQFF. CDR3 nucleotides: TGCGCCAGCAGCTTGGTTACTAGCGGGTACAATGAGCAGTTCTTC.

This clone was seen a single time. The V and J genes are TRBV6-5 and TRBJ2-7; TRBD1 matches at 9 bases. CDR3 length equals 15 residues. Losses at the gene ends were 0 bases for V and 6 bases for J; bases not matched to a gene: 6. Germline V gene data show CDR1 as MNHEY and CDR2 as SVGAGI. As DNA, the CDR3 is TGTGCCAGCAGTTACTCGATGACAGGGGGAGTCGAGCAGTACTTC. It is translated as CASSYSMTGGVEQYF.

The chain is built from TRBV18 and TRBJ2-3; no clear D gene. V dropped 6 bases and J dropped 2 bases, with 9 bases sitting between them. CDR1 KGHSH and CDR2 LQKENI come from the germline V gene. The CDR3 is 13 residues long. CDR3 sequence reads: CASSGQPTDTQYF. CDR3 bases: TGTGCCAGCTCGGGCCAACCCACAGATACGCAGTATTTT.

This chain links TRBV30 with TRBJ1-5; D unresolved. This CDR3 comprises 13 residues. Germline CDR1 reads GTSNPN; CDR2 reads SVGIG (reference sequence). Trimming cost V 4 bases and J 4 bases, with 11 bases left between them. The CDR3 loop is CAWTRSSNQPQHF. The CDR3 bases are TGTGCCTGGACGAGAAGTTCTAATCAGCCCCAGCATTTT.

The chain uses TRBV18 and TRBJ2-4; 13 nucleotides match TRBD2. This CDR3 region has 20 residues. Germline CDR1 KGHSH, CDR2 LQKENI. After removal of 3 bases from V and 1 base from J, the junction contained 12 bases not matched to a gene. The DNA for the CDR3 is TGTGCCAGCTCACCGCGGACTAGCGGGAGAATTGGCGGGGCCAAAAACATTCAGTACTTC. Protein sequence: CASSPRTSGRIGGAKNIQYF.

The gene calls are TRBV2 and TRBJ2-7, with TRBD2 as a possible D gene (6 bases). Per germline, CDR1 SNHLY and CDR2 FYNNEI. Trimming cost V 2 bases and J 4 bases, with 12 bases left between them. This CDR3 region has 14 residues. This CDR3 is CASSETSRKYEQYF. The CDR3 DNA reads TGTGCCAGCAGTGAAACTAGCCGGAAATACGAGCAGTACTTC.

The chain is built from TRBV6-1 and TRBJ1-2; TRBD1 matches 8 bases. The V gene end was trimmed by 4 bases and the J gene end by 7 bases; junction bases not matched to a gene: 11. This CDR3 is 15 amino acids long. CDR1 is MNHNS, CDR2 SASEGT, per germline. CDR3 in amino acids: CASSVSSRQGSGYTF. As DNA, the CDR3 is TGTGCCAGCAGTGTCTCATCCAGACAGGGGTCTGGCTACACCTTC.

There are a few counts of this clone. The chain joins TRBV19 to TRBJ1-2, with a weak D call TRBD1 (5 bases). This CDR3 has 13 residues. V lost 8 bases and J lost 0, with 10 bases in between. The germline V gene encodes CDR1 LNHDA and CDR2 SQIVND (reference sequence). The CDR3 loop is CASGRGANYGYTF. As DNA, the CDR3 is TGTGCCAGTGGACGGGGGGCTAACTATGGCTACACCTTC. The full variable domain, completed using reference TRBV19 and TRBJ1-2, is DGGITQSPKYLFRKEGQNVTLSCEQNLNHDAMYWYRQDPGQGLRLIYYSQIVNDFQKGDIAEGYSVSREKKESFPLTVTSAQKNPTAFYLCASGRGANYGYTFGSGTRLTVV.

The sample holds one count of this clone. The chain is built from TRBV9 and TRBJ1-2; possibly TRBD1 for D (5 bases). V was shortened by 3 bases and J by 6 bases, with 15 bases between the two germline ends. The CDR3 sequence is 14 residues long. Germline CDR1 reads SGDLS; CDR2 reads YYNGEE. The CDR3 DNA follows: TGTGCCAGCAGCGCGCCGGGGGGAGGCCATGGCTACACCTTC. This sequence encodes CASSAPGGGHGYTF.

For this clone: Other DNA sequences in the same sample also yield this CDR3. The rearrangement joins TRBV2 to TRBJ2-7; D call uncertain. V was shortened by 4 bases and J by 4 bases, with 8 bases between the two germline ends. The CDR3 loop spans 12 amino acids. Germline V gives CDR1 SNHLY, CDR2 FYNNEI. The DNA for the CDR3 is TGTGCCAGCAGTGTAACCGTTTACGAGCAGTACTTC. Protein product: CASSVTVYEQYF.

The gene calls are TRBV28 and TRBJ2-7, with 8 bases aligning to TRBD2. The CDR3 length is 16 residues. V shed 5 bases and J 7 bases; nucleotides not matched to a gene: 16. CDR1 MDHEN and CDR2 SYDVKM come from the germline V gene. Here the CDR3 DNA reads TGTGCCAGCAGTCCGTTGGGGCGGGAGGAGGTAAGGGAGCAGTACTTC. Protein product: CASSPLGREEVREQYF.

As to this clone: Because the CDR3 is missing its conserved closing phenylalanine or tryptophan, this is likely a read error. The DNA is left out, because the CDR3 cannot be placed on it with certainty; the CDR3 is given as TCRdb lists it. This chain links TRBV30 with TRBJ2-3; the table gives TRBD2 as D, unverified against the DNA. The CDR3 sequence runs 12 residues, both termini included. Looked up from germline, CDR1 is GTSNPN and CDR2 is SVGIG (reference sequence). The CDR3 sequence is CACLPGSGRQFL.

This clone was found once. This sequence joins TRBV18 and TRBJ1-4; the match to TRBD1 covers 9 bases. Germline assignment: CDR1 KGHSH and CDR2 LQKENI. J was trimmed by 11 bases and V by 2 bases; bases with no gene match: 12. The CDR3 has 16 residues. The CDR3 nucleotides read TGTGCCAGCTCACCAGGGACAGGGCCCGAAGGGATGAAACTGTTTTTT. Residues: CASSPGTGPEGMKLFF.

This chain uses TRBV19 with TRBJ1-1; TRBD1 matches at 8 bases. Germline values: CDR1 LNHDA, CDR2 SQIVND (reference sequence). Trimming took 5 bases from V and 5 from J; bases not matched to a gene: 7. This CDR3 comprises 14 residues. CDR3 region: CASSWQGADTEAFF. CDR3 DNA sequence: TGTGCCAGTAGTTGGCAGGGGGCAGATACTGAAGCTTTCTTT.